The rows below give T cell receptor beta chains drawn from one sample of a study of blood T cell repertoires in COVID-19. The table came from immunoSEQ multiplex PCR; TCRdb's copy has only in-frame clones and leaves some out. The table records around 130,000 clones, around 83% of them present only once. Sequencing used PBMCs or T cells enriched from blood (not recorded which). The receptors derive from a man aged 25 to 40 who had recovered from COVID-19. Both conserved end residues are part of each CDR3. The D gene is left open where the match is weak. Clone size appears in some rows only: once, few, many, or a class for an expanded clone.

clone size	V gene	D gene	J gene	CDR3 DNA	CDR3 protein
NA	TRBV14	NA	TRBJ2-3	TGTGCCAGCAGCCCCTTGACGGGAAGGGGCACAGATACGCAGTATTTT	CASSPLTGRGTDTQYF
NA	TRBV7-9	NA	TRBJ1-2	TGTGCCAGCAGCTTCCCGGGACAAAACTATGGCTACACCTTC	CASSFPGQNYGYTF
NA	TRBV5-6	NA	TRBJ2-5	TGTGCCAGCAGCTTTGACAGCAAAGAGACCCAGTACTTC	CASSFDSKETQYF
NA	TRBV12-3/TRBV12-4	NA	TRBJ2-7	TGTGCCAGCAGTTTTAGCAACTCCTACGAGCAGTACTTC	CASSFSNSYEQYF
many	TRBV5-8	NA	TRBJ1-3	TGTGCCGGCGGGTGGGTCAGCACCTCTGGAAACACCATATATTTT	CAGGWVSTSGNTIYF
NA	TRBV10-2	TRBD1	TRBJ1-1	TGCGCCAGCAGCTCCGGGACAGGGGCGACTGAAGCTTTCTTT	CASSSGTGATEAFF
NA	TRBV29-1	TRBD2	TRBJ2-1	TGCAGCGTTGAAGGATTAGCGGGGGGACCCTACAATGAGCAGTTCTTC	CSVEGLAGGPYNEQFF
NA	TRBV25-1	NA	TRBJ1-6	TGTGCCAGCAGTGACACAGGGTATCGGTCACCCCTCCACTTT	CASSDTGYRSPLHF
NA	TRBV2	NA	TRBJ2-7	TGTGCCAGCAGTGTAGTGCTCTACGAGCAGTACTTC	CASSVVLYEQYF
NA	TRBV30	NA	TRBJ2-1	TGTGCCTGGAGATCAGGGGTGGGTGAGCAGTTCTTC	CAWRSGVGEQFF
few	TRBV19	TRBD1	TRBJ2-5	TGTGCCAGTAGTCCCGAGGGACAGACCCAAGAGACCCAGTACTTC	CASSPEGQTQETQYF
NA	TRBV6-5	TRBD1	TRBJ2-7	TGTGCCAGCAGTTACACCGGGACAGCCTACGAGCAGTACTTC	CASSYTGTAYEQYF
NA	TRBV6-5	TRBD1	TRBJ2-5	TGTGCCAGCAGTCCCATCCCAGGGGGCGGGGAGACCCAGTACTTC	CASSPIPGGGETQYF
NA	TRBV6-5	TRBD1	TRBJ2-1	TGTGCCAGCGGCTTTCCGGGACAGGTGTACAATGAGCAGTTCTTC	CASGFPGQVYNEQFF
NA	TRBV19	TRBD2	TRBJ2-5	TGTGCCAGTAGTAGAAATGGACTAGCGGGGGTGCAAGAGACCCAGTACTTC	CASSRNGLAGVQETQYF
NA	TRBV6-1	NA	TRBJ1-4	TGTGCCAGCAGTGAAGGTGTCGGGGGGCGCGAAAAACTGTTTTTT	CASSEGVGGREKLFF
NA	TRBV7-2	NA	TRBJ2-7	TGTGCCAGCAGCTTAGATGGTATGGGCAGGAACTACGAGCAGTACTTC	CASSLDGMGRNYEQYF
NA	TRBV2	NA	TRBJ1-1	TGTGCCAGCAGCGCTCAGGGGACTGAAGCTTTCTTT	CASSAQGTEAFF
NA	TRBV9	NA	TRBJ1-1	TGTGCCAGCAGCCCCCTCGGGTGGGAGTTCGCTGAAGCTTTCTTT	CASSPLGWEFAEAFF
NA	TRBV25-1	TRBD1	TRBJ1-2	TGTGCCAGCAGCGTCGGACAGGGAGTTGGCTACACCTTC	CASSVGQGVGYTF
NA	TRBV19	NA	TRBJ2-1	TGTGCCAGTAGTTCAGGGGTAGCAACCTATGAGCAGTTCTTC	CASSSGVATYEQFF
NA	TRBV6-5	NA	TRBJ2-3	TGTGCCAGCAGTTACTGGCCCCCAGGGCCCACAGATACGCAGTATTTT	CASSYWPPGPTDTQYF
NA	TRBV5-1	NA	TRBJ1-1	TGCGCCAGCAGCTTGTTCGGGACTCCGGGCACTGAAGCTTTCTTT	CASSLFGTPGTEAFF
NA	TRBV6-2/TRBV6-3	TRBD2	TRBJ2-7	TGTGCCAGCAGTTACTCGACTAGCGGGAGCTACGAGCAGTACTTC	CASSYSTSGSYEQYF
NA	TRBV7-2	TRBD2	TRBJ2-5	TGTGCCAGCAGCAGGACTAGCGGGAGGCAAGAGACCCAGTACTTC	CASSRTSGRQETQYF
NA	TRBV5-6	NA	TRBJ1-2	TGTGCCAGCAGCCCGCCGGGTCTGAATGGCTACACCTTC	CASSPPGLNGYTF
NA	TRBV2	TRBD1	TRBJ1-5	TGTGCCAGCGAGGGGACAGGGTATCAGCCCCAGCATTTT	CASEGTGYQPQHF
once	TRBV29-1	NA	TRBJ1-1	TGCAGCGTTGACGTAGCCTTAACTGAAGCTTTCTTT	CSVDVALTEAFF
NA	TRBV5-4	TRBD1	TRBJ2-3	TGTGCCAGCAGCCCGCGGACAGGGGGGAGCACAGATACGCAGTATTTT	CASSPRTGGSTDTQYF
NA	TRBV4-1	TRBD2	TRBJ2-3	TGCGCCAGCAGCCAACTTGGACTAGCGTCAGATACGCAGTATTTT	CASSQLGLASDTQYF
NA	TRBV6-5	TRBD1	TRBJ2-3	TGTGCCAGCAGTTACTCGAAGCCCAGGGGGCATGATACGCAGTATTTT	CASSYSKPRGHDTQYF
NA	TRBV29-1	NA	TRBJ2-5	TGCAGCGCCGAGGGGGGGGAGACCCAGTACTTC	CSAEGGETQYF
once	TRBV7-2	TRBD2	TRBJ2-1	TGTGCCAGCAGCCCCAACCGACTAGCGGTATATGAGCAGTTCTTC	CASSPNRLAVYEQFF
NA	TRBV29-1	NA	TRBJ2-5	TGCAGCGTTGGAGCAGAGACCCAGTACTTC	CSVGAETQYF
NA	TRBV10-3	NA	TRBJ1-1	TGTGCCATCAGGAGGGGGAGGGATTTGAACACTGAAGCTTTCTTT	CAIRRGRDLNTEAFF
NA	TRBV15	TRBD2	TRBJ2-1	TGTGCCACCACCTGGGAACTAGCGGGAAACAATGAGCAGTTCTTC	CATTWELAGNNEQFF